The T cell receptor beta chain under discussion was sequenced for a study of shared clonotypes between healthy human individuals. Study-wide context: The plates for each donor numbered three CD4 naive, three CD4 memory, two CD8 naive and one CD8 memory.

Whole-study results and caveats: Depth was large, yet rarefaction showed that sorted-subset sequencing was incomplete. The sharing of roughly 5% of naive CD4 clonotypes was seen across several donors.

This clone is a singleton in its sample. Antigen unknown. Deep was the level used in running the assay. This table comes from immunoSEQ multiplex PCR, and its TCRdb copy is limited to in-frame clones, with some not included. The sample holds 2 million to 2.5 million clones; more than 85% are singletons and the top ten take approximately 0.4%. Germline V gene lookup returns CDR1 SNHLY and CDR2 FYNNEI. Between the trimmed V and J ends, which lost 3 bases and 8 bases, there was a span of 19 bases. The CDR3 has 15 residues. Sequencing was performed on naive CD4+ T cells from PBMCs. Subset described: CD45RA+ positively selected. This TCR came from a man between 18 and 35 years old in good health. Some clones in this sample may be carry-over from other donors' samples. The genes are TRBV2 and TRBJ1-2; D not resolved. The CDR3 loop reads CASSEAGRSFGGYTF. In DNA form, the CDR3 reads TGTGCCAGCAGTGAGGCAGGCCGAAGTTTTGGGGGCTACACCTTC.